The present entry profiles one T cell receptor beta chain with its context. The antigen remains undetermined. The sample belongs to a study of monozygotic twins with inflammatory bowel disease. TCRdb re-called the 5' RACE reads, yielding one record per CDR3 amino acid sequence without DNA. The table gives some 150,000 distinct CDR3 sequences; the top ten clones make up 2.4% of it. The study, taken as a whole, reports: Especially with disease activity, IBD patients shared fewer clonotypes with others than healthy twins did. The results supported no single strong signal or clonotype associated with IBD.

Germline V gene data show CDR1 as LGHDT and CDR2 as YNNKEL (reference sequence). The CDR3 sequence is 19 residues long. The sample was blood. This sequence originates from a human donor with ulcerative colitis or Crohn's disease, or a healthy co-twin of an affected twin (not recorded which). The chain has TRBV3-1 and TRBJ2-5; TCRdb lists TRBD2, though no DNA is available to test this call. The CDR3 region is CASSRIPPGLAGGEETQYF.